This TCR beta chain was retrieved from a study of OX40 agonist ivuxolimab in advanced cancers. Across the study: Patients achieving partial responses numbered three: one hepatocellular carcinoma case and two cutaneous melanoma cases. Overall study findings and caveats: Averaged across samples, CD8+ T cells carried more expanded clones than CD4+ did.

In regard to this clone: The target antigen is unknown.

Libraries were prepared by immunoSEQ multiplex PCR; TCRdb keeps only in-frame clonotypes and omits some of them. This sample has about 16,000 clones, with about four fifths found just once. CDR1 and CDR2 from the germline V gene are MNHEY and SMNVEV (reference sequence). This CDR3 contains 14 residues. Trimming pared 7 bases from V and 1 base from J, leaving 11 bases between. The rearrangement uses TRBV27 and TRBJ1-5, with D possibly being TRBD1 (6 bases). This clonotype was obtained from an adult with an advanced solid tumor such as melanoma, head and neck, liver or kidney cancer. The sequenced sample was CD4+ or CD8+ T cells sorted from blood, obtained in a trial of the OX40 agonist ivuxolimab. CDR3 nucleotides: TGTGCCAGCAAAGAGACAGGAAGCAATCAGCCCCAGCATTTT. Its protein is CASKETGSNQPQHF.